The subject of this entry is one TCR beta chain. Antigen specificity is unknown. The source of the sample is a study of T cell responses to AZD1222 COVID-19 vaccine. Study-wide points: Nearly half of spike-specific TCRs reportedly target variant regions that are unmutated in the B.1.351 and B.1.1.7 variants.

Germline V gives CDR1 MNHEY, CDR2 SVGEGT. Trimming removed 2 bases from V and 0 bases from J; junction bases left unmatched: 9. The CDR3 covers 17 residues. This table comes from immunoSEQ multiplex PCR, and its TCRdb copy is limited to in-frame clones, with some not included. The sample yields roughly 70,000 clones, 79% seen once. This chain uses TRBV6-2 or TRBV6-3 with TRBJ2-5; TRBD1 matches 7 bases. The source is an adult in good health. The sample in question was peripheral blood, obtained on day 0 of MenACWY control vaccination. The chain's CDR3 is CASSYPLGTEYQETQYF. As DNA, the CDR3 is TGTGCCAGCAGTTACCCCCTAGGGACAGAGTACCAAGAGACCCAGTACTTC.